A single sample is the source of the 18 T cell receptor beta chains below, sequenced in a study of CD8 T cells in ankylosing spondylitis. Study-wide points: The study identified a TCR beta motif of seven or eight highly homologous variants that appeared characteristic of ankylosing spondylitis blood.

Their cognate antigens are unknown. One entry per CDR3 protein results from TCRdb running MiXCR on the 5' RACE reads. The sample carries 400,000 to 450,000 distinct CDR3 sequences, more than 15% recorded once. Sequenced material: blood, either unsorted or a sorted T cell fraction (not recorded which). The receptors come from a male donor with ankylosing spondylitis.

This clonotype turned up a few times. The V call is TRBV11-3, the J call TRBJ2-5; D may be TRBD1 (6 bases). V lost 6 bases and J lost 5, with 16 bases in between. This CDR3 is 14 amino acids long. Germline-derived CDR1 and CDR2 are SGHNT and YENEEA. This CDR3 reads CASRPRTGWETQYF. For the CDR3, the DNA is TGTGCCAGCAGACCCCGCACAGGGTGGGAGACCCAGTACTTC.

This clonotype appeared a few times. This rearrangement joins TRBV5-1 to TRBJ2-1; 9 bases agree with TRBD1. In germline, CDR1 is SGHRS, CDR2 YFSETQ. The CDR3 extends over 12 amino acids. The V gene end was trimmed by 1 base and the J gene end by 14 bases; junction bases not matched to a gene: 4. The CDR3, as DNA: TGCGCCAGCAGCTTGCAGGGACAGGGAAAGTTCTTC. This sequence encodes CASSLQGQGKFF. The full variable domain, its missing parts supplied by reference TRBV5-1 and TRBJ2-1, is KAGVTQTPRYLIKTRGQQVTLSCSPISGHRSVSWYQQTPGQGLQFLFEYFSETQRNKGNFPGRFSGRQFSNSRSEMNVSTLELGDSALYLCASSLQGQGKFFGPGTRLTVL.

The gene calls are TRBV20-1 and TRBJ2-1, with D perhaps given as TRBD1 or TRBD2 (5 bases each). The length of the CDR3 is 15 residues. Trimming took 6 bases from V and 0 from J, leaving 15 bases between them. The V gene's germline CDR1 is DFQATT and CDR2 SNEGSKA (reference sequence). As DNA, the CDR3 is TGCAGTGCCGAGGGGAGAGAGAACTCCTACAATGAGCAGTTCTTC. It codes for CSAEGRENSYNEQFF.

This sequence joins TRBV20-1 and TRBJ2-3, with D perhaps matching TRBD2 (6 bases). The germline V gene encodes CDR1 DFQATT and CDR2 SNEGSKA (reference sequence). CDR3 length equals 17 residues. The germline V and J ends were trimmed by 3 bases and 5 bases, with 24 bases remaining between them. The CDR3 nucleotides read TGCAGTGCTAGGTACCCAGGGCCTGTTCGGCGGGAAGATACGCAGTATTTT. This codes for CSARYPGPVRREDTQYF.

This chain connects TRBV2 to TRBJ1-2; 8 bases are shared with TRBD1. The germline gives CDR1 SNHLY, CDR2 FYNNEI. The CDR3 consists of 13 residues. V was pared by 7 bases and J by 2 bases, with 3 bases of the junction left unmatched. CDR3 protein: CASIRQGNYGYTF. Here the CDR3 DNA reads TGTGCCAGCATCCGACAGGGGAACTATGGCTACACCTTC.

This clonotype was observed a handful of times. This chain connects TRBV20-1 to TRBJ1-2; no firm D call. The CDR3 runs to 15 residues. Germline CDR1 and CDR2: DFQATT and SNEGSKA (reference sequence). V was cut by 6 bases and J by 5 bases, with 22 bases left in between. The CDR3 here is CSAPRSRQEIYGYTF. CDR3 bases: TGCAGTGCCCCGAGGTCCCGGCAGGAGATATATGGCTACACCTTC.

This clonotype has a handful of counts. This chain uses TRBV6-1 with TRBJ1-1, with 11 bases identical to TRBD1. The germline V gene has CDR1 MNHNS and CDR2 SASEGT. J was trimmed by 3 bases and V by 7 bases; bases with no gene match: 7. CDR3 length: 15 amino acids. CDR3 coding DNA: TGTGCCAGCACAAGGACAGGGGGCTCGTACACTGAAGCTTTCTTT. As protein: CASTRTGGSYTEAFF.

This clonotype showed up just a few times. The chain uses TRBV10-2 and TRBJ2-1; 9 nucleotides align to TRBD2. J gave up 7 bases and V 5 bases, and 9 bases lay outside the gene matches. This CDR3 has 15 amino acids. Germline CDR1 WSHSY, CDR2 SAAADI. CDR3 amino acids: CASSPRSSGDNEQFF. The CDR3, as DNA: TGCGCCAGCAGTCCTCGATCTAGCGGGGATAATGAGCAGTTCTTC.

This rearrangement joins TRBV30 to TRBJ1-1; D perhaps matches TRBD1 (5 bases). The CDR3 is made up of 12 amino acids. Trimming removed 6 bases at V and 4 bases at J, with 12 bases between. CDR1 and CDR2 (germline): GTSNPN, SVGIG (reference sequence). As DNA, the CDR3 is TGTGCCTGCCAGGGTCAGTTCACTGAAGCTTTCTTT. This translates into CACQGQFTEAFF.

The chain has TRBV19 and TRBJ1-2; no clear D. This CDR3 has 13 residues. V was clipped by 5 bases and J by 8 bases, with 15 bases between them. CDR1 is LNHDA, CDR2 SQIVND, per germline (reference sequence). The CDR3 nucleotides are TGTGCCAGTAGTCCCACGGTCGGTCGAGGCTACACCTTC. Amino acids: CASSPTVGRGYTF.

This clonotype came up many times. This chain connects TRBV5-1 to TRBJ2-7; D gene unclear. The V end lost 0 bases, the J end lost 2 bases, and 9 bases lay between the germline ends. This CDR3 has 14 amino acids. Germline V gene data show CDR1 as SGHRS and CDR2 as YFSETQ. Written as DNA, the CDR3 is TGCGCCAGCAGCTTGGGGGCGGATACCTACGAGCAGTACTTC. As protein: CASSLGADTYEQYF.

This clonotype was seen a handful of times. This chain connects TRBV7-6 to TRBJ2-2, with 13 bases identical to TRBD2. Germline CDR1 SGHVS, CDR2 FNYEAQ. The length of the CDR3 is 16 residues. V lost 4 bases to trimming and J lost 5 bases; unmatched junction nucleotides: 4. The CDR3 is CASSSGLAGVTGELFF. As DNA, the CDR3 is TGTGCCAGCAGCTCTGGACTAGCGGGGGTTACCGGGGAGCTGTTTTTT.

CDR3 region: CASSLGQGRGTEAFF. CDR3 DNA: TGCGCCAGCAGCTTGGGTCAGGGCCGGGGAACTGAAGCTTTCTTT. The V gene is TRBV5-1, the J gene TRBJ1-1; D may be TRBD1 (5 bases). V lost 0 bases, J lost 5 bases, and 14 bases lay in between. CDR1 is SGHRS and CDR2 is YFSETQ in the germline V gene. This CDR3 is built from 15 residues.

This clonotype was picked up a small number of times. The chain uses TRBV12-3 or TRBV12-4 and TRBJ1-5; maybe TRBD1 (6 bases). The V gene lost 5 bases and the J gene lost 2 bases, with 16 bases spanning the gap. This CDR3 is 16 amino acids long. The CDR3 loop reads CASSLLQGRGNQPQHF. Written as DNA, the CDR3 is TGTGCCAGCAGTCTCCTACAGGGAAGGGGCAATCAGCCCCAGCATTTT.

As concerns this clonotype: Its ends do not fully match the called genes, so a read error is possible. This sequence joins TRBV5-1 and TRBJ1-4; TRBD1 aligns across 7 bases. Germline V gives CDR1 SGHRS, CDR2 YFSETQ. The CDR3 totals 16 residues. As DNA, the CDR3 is TGCGCCAGCAGCAGGGACAGCTATGCAACTAATGTAAAACTGTTTTTT. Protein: CASSRDSYATNVKLFF.

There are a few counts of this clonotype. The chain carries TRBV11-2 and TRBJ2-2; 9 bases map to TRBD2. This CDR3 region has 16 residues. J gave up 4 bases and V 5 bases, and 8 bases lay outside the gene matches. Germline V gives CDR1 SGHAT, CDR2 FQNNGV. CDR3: CASSDRLAAATGELFF. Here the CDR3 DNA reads TGTGCCAGCAGCGACAGACTAGCGGCGGCCACCGGGGAGCTGTTTTTT.

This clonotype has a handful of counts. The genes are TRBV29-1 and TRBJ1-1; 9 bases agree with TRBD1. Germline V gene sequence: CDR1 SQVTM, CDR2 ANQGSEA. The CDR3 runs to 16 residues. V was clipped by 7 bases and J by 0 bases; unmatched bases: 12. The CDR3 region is CSAEQGAIRLNTEAFF. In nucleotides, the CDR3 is TGCAGCGCCGAACAGGGGGCAATAAGGTTGAACACTGAAGCTTTCTTT.

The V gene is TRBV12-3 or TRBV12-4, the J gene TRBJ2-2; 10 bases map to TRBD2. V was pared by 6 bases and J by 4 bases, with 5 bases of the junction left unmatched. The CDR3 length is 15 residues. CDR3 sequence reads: CASRRAGGGTGELFF. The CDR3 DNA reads TGTGCCAGCAGAAGAGCGGGAGGGGGCACCGGGGAGCTGTTTTTT.